Listed here are 15 T cell receptor beta chains from one sample, sequenced in a study of T cells in Graves' hyperthyroidism and ophthalmopathy. Regions amplified from RNA transcripts were the TCR beta CDR3 regions. HTBI primers were the set used in a first-round RT-PCR of the TCR CDR3. TCRdb re-derived calls from the multiplex PCR reads in MiXCR, one entry per CDR3 protein. The table records about 610,000 distinct CDR3 sequences, more than 15% of them present only once. Input material: blood. These receptors were collected from a woman aged 40 to 49 with Graves' ophthalmopathy.

This clonotype was observed at least ten times. The chain employs TRBV3-1 and TRBJ2-5; D unclear. With 5 bases removed from V and 5 bases from J, the gap between germline ends came to 12 bases. Germline lookup yields CDR1 LGHDT and CDR2 YNNKEL (reference sequence). The CDR3 spans 13 residues. The CDR3 is CASSAQLRETQYF. CDR3 sequence (DNA): TGTGCCAGCAGCGCCCAACTTCGGGAGACCCAGTACTTC.

As to this clonotype: A much bigger clone sits one base away, suggesting this may be a read error. The chain links TRBV2 to TRBJ2-1; the match to TRBD1 covers 8 bases. The CDR3 spans 15 residues. Germline values: CDR1 SNHLY, CDR2 FYNNEI. CDR3 protein: CASSWTGSSCNEQFF. CDR3 DNA sequence: TGTGCCAGCAGTTGGACAGGGAGCTCCTGCAATGAGCAGTTCTTC.

The V and J genes are TRBV19 and TRBJ2-5; 8 nucleotides line up with TRBD1. The CDR3 is 13 amino acids. The germline CDR1 and CDR2 sequences are LNHDA and SQIVND (reference sequence). J lost 5 bases, V lost 6 bases, and 5 bases had no gene match. CDR3 nucleotide sequence: TGTGCCAGTAGAGGCAGGGGGCGGGAGACCCAGTACTTC. This codes for CASRGRGRETQYF.

This chain joins TRBV27 and TRBJ1-2, with 12 positions matching TRBD1. CDR1 and CDR2 (germline): MNHEY, SMNVEV (reference sequence). CDR3 length: 19 amino acids. The V segment lost 4 bases and the J segment 6 bases; nucleotides outside the gene matches: 18. CDR3 in amino acids: CASSSFALYDGTGGDGYTF. The CDR3 DNA sequence: TGTGCCAGCAGTTCTTTCGCCTTATACGACGGGACAGGGGGCGATGGCTACACCTTC.

This chain joins TRBV7-2 and TRBJ2-2; 10 bases agree with TRBD2. The germline V gene encodes CDR1 SGHTA and CDR2 FQGNSA. With V trimmed by 5 bases and J by 4 bases, 10 bases remained unmatched. The CDR3 is made up of 17 amino acids. CDR3 in amino acids: CASSRRASGSFTGELFF. The CDR3 nucleotides read TGTGCCAGCAGCCGCAGGGCTAGCGGGAGTTTCACCGGGGAGCTGTTTTTT.

The chain uses TRBV20-1 and TRBJ1-2; a weak D match, TRBD1 (6 bases). The CDR3 spans 14 residues. The V end lost 4 bases, the J end lost 7 bases, and 19 bases lay between the germline ends. The germline V gene encodes CDR1 DFQATT and CDR2 SNEGSKA (reference sequence). The CDR3 DNA reads TGCAGTGCTACCAGAGGGGGAGGGTTAAGTGGCTACACCTTC. Protein: CSATRGGGLSGYTF.

Concerning this clonotype itself: A junction end diverges from the germline sequence, so it may reflect a read error. V and J are TRBV2 and TRBJ1-5; D perhaps matches TRBD1 (5 bases). This CDR3 spans 14 amino acids. Looked up from germline, CDR1 is SNHLY and CDR2 is FYNNEI. CDR3 protein: CASTKTVSSQPQHF. The CDR3 DNA reads as TGTGCCAGCACCAAGACAGTGAGCAGTCAGCCCCAGCATTTT. Together with reference TRBV2 and TRBJ1-5, the CDR3 gives the full variable domain: EPEVTQTPSHQVTQMGQEVILRCVPISNHLYFYWYRQILGQKVEFLVSFYNNEISEKSEIFDDQFSVERPDGSNFTLKIRSTKLEDSAMYFCASTKTVSSQPQHFGDGTRLSIL.

This clonotype was seen ten or more times. The rearrangement joins TRBV12-3 or TRBV12-4 to TRBJ2-1; 7 bases are a match to TRBD2. The CDR3 is 13 amino acids. V was pared by 5 bases and J by 7 bases, with 5 bases of the junction left unmatched. The CDR3 sequence is CASSPTSANEQFF. DNA for the CDR3: TGTGCCAGCAGTCCCACTAGCGCGAATGAGCAGTTCTTC.

Many counts were recorded for this clonotype. This sequence joins TRBV20-1 and TRBJ1-5, with 9 bases matching TRBD1. Germline CDR1 DFQATT, CDR2 SNEGSKA (reference sequence). V shed 5 bases and J 3 bases; nucleotides not matched to a gene: 2. The CDR3 contains 13 residues. The CDR3 is CSAAQGANQPQHF. The CDR3 DNA reads as TGCAGTGCTGCACAGGGGGCCAATCAGCCCCAGCATTTT.

This clonotype was seen repeatedly, ten times or more. The rearrangement joins TRBV20-1 to TRBJ2-3; perhaps TRBD2 as D (5 bases). V was trimmed by 3 bases and J by 8 bases, leaving 15 bases between them. This CDR3 region has 13 residues. Germline CDR1 and CDR2: DFQATT and SNEGSKA (reference sequence). CDR3: CSASEGGYGTQYF. The DNA of the CDR3 is TGCAGTGCTAGTGAGGGCGGTTACGGTACGCAGTATTTT.

The chain recombines TRBV19 with TRBJ1-5; TRBD1 aligns across 8 bases. The CDR3 sequence is 20 residues long. The V and J ends lost 6 bases and 4 bases, in that order; junction bases with no gene match: 23. Per the germline V gene, CDR1 is LNHDA and CDR2 is SQIVND (reference sequence). Here the CDR3 reads CASRGPFTGGPLSRNQPQHF. CDR3 nucleotide sequence: TGTGCCAGTAGGGGCCCATTCACAGGGGGTCCTCTTTCCCGTAATCAGCCCCAGCATTTT.

Ten or more counts support this clonotype. The gene calls are TRBV5-1 and TRBJ2-1; 7 bases fit TRBD1. The germline CDR1 and CDR2 sequences are SGHRS and YFSETQ. Trimming cost V 5 bases and J 3 bases; bases outside gene matches: 5. The CDR3 is 14 residues long. CDR3 region: CASRVRDSYNEQFF. The CDR3 DNA reads as TGCGCCAGCAGGGTCCGGGACAGCTACAATGAGCAGTTCTTC.

This clonotype was seen more than once but under ten times. V is TRBV20-1 and J is TRBJ2-7; 9 positions agree with TRBD2. Germline trimming cut 2 bases from V and 3 bases from J; bases unmatched to any gene: 8. Per the germline V gene, CDR1 is DFQATT and CDR2 is SNEGSKA (reference sequence). The CDR3 runs to 15 residues. The CDR3 spells CSARPLAGMSYEQYF. For the CDR3, the DNA is TGCAGTGCTAGACCCCTAGCGGGAATGAGCTACGAGCAGTACTTC.

The chain couples TRBV6-1 to TRBJ2-7; D gene ambiguous. The length of the CDR3 is 14 residues. Germline V gene data show CDR1 as MNHNS and CDR2 as SASEGT. Trimming stripped 6 bases from V and 0 bases from J, with 12 bases between. The CDR3, as DNA: TGTGCCAGCAGGTATTACAGAAGCTCCTACGAGCAGTACTTC. As protein: CASRYYRSSYEQYF.

This clonotype has only one observation. This rearrangement joins TRBV5-1 to TRBJ1-3, with no clear D. V was cut by 0 bases and J by 6 bases, with 13 bases left in between. This CDR3 spans 15 amino acids. Germline CDR1 reads SGHRS; CDR2 reads YFSETQ. This CDR3 reads CASSLADTPENTIYF. In DNA, the CDR3 is TGCGCCAGCAGCTTGGCCGACACCCCGGAAAACACCATATATTTT.